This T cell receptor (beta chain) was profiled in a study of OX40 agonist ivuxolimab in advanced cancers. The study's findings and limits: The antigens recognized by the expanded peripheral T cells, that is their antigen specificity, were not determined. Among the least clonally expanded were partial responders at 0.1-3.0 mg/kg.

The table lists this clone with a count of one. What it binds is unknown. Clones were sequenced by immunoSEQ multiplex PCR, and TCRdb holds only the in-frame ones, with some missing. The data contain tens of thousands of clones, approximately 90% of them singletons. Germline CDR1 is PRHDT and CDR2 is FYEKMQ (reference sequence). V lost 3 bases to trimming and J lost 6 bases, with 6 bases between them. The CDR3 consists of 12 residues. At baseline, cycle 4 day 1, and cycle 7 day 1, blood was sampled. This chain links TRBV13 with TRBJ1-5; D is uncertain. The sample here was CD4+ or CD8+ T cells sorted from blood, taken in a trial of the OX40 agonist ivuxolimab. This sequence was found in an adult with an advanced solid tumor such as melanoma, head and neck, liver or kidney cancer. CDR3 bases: TGTGCCAGCAGCTTTCTGGGTCAGCCCCAGCATTTT. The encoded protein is CASSFLGQPQHF.